Each of the 5 T cell receptor beta chains below was sequenced from the same sample in a study of T-cell reconstitution after alpha-beta-depleted transplantation in children. Preparing the TCRbeta library involved the use of unique molecular identifiers. MiXCR was run by TCRdb on the PCR reads, yielding one entry per CDR3 protein. The sample has around 580,000 distinct CDR3 sequences, around 27% seen once. The sequenced sample was PBMCs, obtained before TCRalphabeta/CD19-depleted stem cell transplant. These receptors came from a boy less than two years old with Wiskott-Aldrich syndrome, due to receive a stem cell transplant.

This clonotype has only a few counts. The rearrangement links TRBV2 to TRBJ1-6, with a tentative D call TRBD1 (5 bases). The V and J ends lost 6 bases and 9 bases respectively, with 18 bases between them. Germline V lookup: CDR1 SNHLY, CDR2 FYNNEI. This CDR3 comprises 15 residues. CDR3 sequence (DNA): TGTGCCAGCAGCGAGGTCGGGACTGCTGGTTCACCCCTCCACTTT. Residues: CASSEVGTAGSPLHF. Together with reference TRBV2 and TRBJ1-6, the CDR3 gives the full variable domain: EPEVTQTPSHQVTQMGQEVILRCVPISNHLYFYWYRQILGQKVEFLVSFYNNEISEKSEIFDDQFSVERPDGSNFTLKIRSTKLEDSAMYFCASSEVGTAGSPLHFGNGTRLTVT.

The chain is built from TRBV6-1 and TRBJ1-5, with TRBD1 identical over 8 bases. The CDR3 covers 15 residues. CDR1 is MNHNS and CDR2 is SASEGT in the germline V gene. Trimming at V came to 6 bases and at J to 7 bases, leaving 11 bases not matched to a gene. The CDR3 sequence: CASRAGQGTWQPQHF. CDR3 DNA: TGTGCCAGCAGAGCCGGACAGGGAACTTGGCAGCCCCAGCATTTT.

This chain links TRBV27 with TRBJ2-3; a weak D match, TRBD2 (5 bases). V was trimmed by 5 bases and J by 2 bases, leaving 20 bases between them. From germline, CDR1 is MNHEY and CDR2 SMNVEV (reference sequence). This CDR3 is built from 17 residues. In DNA form, the CDR3 reads TGTGCCAGCAGTAGACGGACTGCCGGTGGTAACACAGATACGCAGTATTTT. Amino acid sequence: CASSRRTAGGNTDTQYF.

The rearrangement links TRBV7-7 to TRBJ2-1; D might be TRBD1 or TRBD2, each matching 5 bases. The CDR3 has 14 amino acids. The germline V gene encodes CDR1 SSHAT and CDR2 FNYEAQ (reference sequence). The ends were cut back, 1 base at V and 8 bases at J, with 12 bases in the middle. As DNA, the CDR3 is TGTGCCAGCAGCTTAGTGTCAGGGAGAGATGAGCAGTTCTTC. Its translation is CASSLVSGRDEQFF.

The J gene is TRBJ2-1, the V gene TRBV6-2 or TRBV6-3; 10 positions match TRBD2. Germline V gives CDR1 MNHEY, CDR2 SVGEGT. The CDR3 has 17 amino acids. Trimming at V came to 5 bases and at J to 5 bases, leaving 12 bases not matched to a gene. Here the CDR3 DNA reads TGTGCCAGCAGTCCCCAATCTCCTAGCGGGGGTGACAATGAGCAGTTCTTC. This sequence encodes CASSPQSPSGGDNEQFF.